This T cell receptor beta chain was observed in a study of immune cell composition in non-small cell lung cancer. This clone was seen just once. Libraries were prepared by immunoSEQ multiplex PCR; TCRdb keeps only in-frame clonotypes and omits some of them. The table has over 1,500 clones, roughly 79% seen once; the top ten hold 4.6%. The sequencing input was lung tumor tissue. This sequence originates from a human donor with non-small cell lung cancer.

CDR3 protein: CSATRGQAETQYF. CDR3 sequence (DNA): TGCAGCGCTACTAGAGGACAGGCCGAGACCCAGTACTTC. The chain links TRBV29-1 to TRBJ2-5; 7 positions match TRBD1. The CDR3 runs to 13 residues. Germline trimming cut 7 bases from V and 5 bases from J; bases unmatched to any gene: 10. Germline values: CDR1 SQVTM, CDR2 ANQGSEA. The whole variable domain, filled in from reference TRBV29-1 and TRBJ2-5, reads SAVISQKPSRDICQRGTSLTIQCQVDSQVTMMFWYRQQPGQSLTLIATANQGSEATYESGFVIDKFPISRPNLTFSTLTVSNMSPEDSSIYLCSATRGQAETQYFGPGTRLLVL.